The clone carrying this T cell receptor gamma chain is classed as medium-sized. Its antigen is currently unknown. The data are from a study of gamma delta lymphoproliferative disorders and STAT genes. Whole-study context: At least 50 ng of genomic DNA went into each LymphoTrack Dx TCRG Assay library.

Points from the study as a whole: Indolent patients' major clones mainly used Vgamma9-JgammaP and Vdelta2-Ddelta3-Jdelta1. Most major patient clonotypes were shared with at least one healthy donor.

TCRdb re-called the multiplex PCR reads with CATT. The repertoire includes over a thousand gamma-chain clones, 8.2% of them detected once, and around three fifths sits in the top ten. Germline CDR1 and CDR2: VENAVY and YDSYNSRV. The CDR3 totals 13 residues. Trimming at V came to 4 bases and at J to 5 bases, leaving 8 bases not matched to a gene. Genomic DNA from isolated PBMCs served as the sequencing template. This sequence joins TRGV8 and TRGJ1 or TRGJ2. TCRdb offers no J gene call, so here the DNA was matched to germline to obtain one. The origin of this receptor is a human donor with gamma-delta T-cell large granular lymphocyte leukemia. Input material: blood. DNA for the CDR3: TGTGCCACCTGGGAGGGCGGGGATTATAAGAAACTCTTT. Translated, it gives CATWEGGDYKKLF.